The present entry profiles one T cell receptor beta chain with its context. There is no known antigen for this receptor. No base quality values were provided; no much bigger clone lies one nucleotide off. The data derive from a study of neurological immune-mediated disorders (dated by TCRdb to about 2019). A note on the overall study: Peripheral blood TCR-beta repertoires from HTLV-I-associated myelopathy (HAM/TSP) patients, multiple sclerosis patients and healthy controls were compared by UMI-based sequencing. Longitudinal HAM/TSP donors and healthy donors each had 3 time-points at intervals of about 3-40 months. Alongside PBMC samples, the set of 80 to 130 TCR-beta libraries contained longitudinal samples, technical triplicates, and paired CD4+ and CD8+ T-cell subsets that had been sorted. The cohort was made up of approximately 69 subjects, consisting of some 15 HAM/TSP patients, about 34 multiple sclerosis patients and 20 healthy controls. Study-level results and caveats: TCR clonal expansion was greatest in HAM/TSP patients and smallest in MS patients, who ranked below even healthy controls. No identical CDR3 amino acid sequences were shared among expanded clones across subjects, suggesting private TCR-beta repertoires in all groups.

CDR1 SGHVS and CDR2 FQNEAQ are derived from the germline V gene. Counted from cysteine to phenylalanine, this CDR3 has 13 amino acids. The only DNA kept is the CDR3, 39 bases in frame from the first base. V is pared back by 7 bases and J by 6 bases, with 12 bases lying between the germline termini. To synthesize cDNA, template-switch 5'RACE was performed with a primer carrying a 10-nucleotide random unique molecular identifier so that each TCR transcript was tagged. Every sequencing run covered 15-18 subjects and yielded more than 170 million TCR-beta sequences. The RNeasy kit was used to extract total RNA. The KAPA Real-time Library Amplification kit was used to amplify TCR-beta VDJ regions with primers targeting the TCR constant region and the 5'RACE anchor. Sample indexes and Illumina adaptors were added in a first PCR, after which library yield was increased in a second PCR. After Ampure bead purification, the TCR product of roughly 650 bp was size-selected on a 2% E-gel SizeSelection system. Before pooling, libraries had their quality checked on a Bioanalyzer, their concentration measured with Qubit, and their quantity determined with the Kapa Library Quantification kit. An Illumina HiSeq 2500 sequenced the libraries paired-end 2 x 150 bp. To increase sequence diversity, roughly 24-32% phiX was spiked into each library pool. The paper's processing steps were these. The quality-filtered reads were processed with the UMI-based MiGEC pipeline, whose error correction step removed more than 80% of the raw TCR sequences. VDJ genes were aligned to IMGT germline references, and each clonotype was defined by a unique CDR3 amino acid sequence together with V-J genes. Clonal expansion, Shannon diversity and CDR3 relatedness were evaluated with VDJtools (CalcPairwiseDistances, ClusterSamples), while phylogenetic trees were built in CLCbio workbench. Clones with at least 8 unique UMIs were defined as expanded, with this threshold being based on coefficient-of-variation modelling across technical triplicates. TCRdb ran its own pipeline on the public reads, namely fastp trimming at Q25 and MiXCR clone calling, and kept in-frame beta chains. One record per CDR3 amino acid sequence lists the most common genes and DNA. TCRdb, not the authors, supplied the V and J calls. The sample table lists about 60,000 distinct CDR3 sequences, over 8.5% of them with a count of one. In total, the top ten clones hold 6.6% of the sample.

The time point label for this specimen denotes: longitudinal time-point 1 (baseline). For unsorted PBMC libraries, 2 million PBMCs were used after storage in RNAlater at -80 degrees C until RNA extraction. PBMCs were separated from peripheral blood using Ficoll-Hypaque density gradient centrifugation and then cryopreserved in liquid nitrogen. The TCR sequence derives from a male donor with HTLV-1-associated myelopathy (HAM/TSP). The chain joins TRBV7-8 to TRBJ2-2; the D gene is possibly TRBD1 or TRBD2, with 6 bases matching each. Input material: PBMCs. The bases are TGTGCCAGCACCCTAGGGGGGTCCGGGGAGCTGTTTTTT. This codes for CASTLGGSGELFF.